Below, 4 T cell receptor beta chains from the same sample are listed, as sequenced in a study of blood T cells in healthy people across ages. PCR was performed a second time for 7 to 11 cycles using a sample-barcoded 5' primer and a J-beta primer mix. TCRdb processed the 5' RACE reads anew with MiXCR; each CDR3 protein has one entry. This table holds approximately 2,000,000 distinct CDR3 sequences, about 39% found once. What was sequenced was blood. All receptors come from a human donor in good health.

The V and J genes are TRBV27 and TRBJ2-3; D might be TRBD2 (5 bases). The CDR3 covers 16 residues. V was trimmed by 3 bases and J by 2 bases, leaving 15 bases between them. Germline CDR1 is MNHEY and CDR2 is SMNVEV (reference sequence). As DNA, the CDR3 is TGTGCCAGCAGTTTTTCCCCTCTAGCACCCACAGATACGCAGTATTTT. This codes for CASSFSPLAPTDTQYF.

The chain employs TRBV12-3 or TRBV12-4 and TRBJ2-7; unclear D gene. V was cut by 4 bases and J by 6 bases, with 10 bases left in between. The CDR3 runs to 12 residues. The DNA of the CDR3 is TGTGCCAGCAGTTCCGGACCGGTCGAGCAGTACTTC. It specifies CASSSGPVEQYF.

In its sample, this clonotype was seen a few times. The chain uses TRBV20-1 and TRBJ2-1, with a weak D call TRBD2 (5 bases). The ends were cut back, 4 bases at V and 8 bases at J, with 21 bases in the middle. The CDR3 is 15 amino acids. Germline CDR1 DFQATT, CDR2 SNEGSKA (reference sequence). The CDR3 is CSATGRRVVGDEQFF. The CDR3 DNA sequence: TGCAGTGCTACCGGGCGGCGGGTGGTCGGGGATGAGCAGTTCTTC.

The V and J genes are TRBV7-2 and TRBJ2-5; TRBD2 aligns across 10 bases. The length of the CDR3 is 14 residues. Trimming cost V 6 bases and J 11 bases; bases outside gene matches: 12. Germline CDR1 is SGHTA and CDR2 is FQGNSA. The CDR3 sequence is CASRGAGGPNEQYF. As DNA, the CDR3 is TGTGCCAGCAGGGGAGCGGGGGGGCCGAATGAGCAGTACTTC. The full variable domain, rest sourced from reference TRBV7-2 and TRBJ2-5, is GAGVSQSPSNKVTEKGKDVELRCDPISGHTALYWYRQSLGQGLEFLIYFQGNSAPDKSGLPSDRFSAERTGGSVSTLTIQRTQQEDSAVYLCASRGAGGPNEQYFGPGTRLLVL.